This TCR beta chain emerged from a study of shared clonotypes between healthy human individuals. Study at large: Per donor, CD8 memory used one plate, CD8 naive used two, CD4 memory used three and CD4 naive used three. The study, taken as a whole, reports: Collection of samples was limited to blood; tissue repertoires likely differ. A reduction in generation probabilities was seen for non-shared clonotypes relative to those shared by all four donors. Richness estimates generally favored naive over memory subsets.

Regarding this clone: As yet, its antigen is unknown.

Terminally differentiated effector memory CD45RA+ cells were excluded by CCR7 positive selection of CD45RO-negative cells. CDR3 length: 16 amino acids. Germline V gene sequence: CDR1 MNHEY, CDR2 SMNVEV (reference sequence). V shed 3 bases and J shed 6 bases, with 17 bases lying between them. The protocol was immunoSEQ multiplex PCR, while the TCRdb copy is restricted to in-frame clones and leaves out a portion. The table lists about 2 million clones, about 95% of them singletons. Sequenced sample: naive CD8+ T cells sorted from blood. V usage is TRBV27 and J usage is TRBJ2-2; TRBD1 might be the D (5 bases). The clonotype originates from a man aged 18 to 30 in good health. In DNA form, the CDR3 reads TGTGCCAGCAGTTTCGGCAGGGTGAGATCGGCCGGGGAGCTGTTTTTT. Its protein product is CASSFGRVRSAGELFF.